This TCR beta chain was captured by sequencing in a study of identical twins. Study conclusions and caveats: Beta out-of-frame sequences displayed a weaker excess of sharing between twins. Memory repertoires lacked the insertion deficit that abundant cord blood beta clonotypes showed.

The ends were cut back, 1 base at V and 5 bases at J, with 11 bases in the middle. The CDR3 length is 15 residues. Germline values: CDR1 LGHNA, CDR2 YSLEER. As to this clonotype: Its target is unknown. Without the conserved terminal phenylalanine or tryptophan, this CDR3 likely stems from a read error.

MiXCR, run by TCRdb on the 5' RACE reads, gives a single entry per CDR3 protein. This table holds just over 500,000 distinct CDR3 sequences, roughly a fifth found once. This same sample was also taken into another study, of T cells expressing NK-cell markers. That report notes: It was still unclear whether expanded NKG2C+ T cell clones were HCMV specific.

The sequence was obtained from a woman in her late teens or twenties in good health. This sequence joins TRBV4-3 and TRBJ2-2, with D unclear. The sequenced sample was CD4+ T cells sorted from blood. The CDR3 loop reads CASSQGDQATGELFL. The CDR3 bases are TGCGCCAGCAGCCAAGGCGACCAGGCGACCGGGGAGCTGTTTTTA.